The 5 T cell receptor beta chains below come from one sample, sequenced in a study of blood T cells in healthy people across ages. A J-beta primer mix and a sample-barcoded 5' primer were used in a second PCR of about 6 to 12 cycles. In TCRdb, the 5' RACE reads were re-called with MiXCR into one record per CDR3 protein. The sample contains 730,000 or so distinct CDR3 sequences, roughly two fifths of which appear only once. The material sequenced was blood. Every receptor here comes from a man at least 80 years old in good health.

The J gene is TRBJ1-6, the V gene TRBV6-5; no reliable D call. CDR1 and CDR2 (germline): MNHEY, SVGAGI. V lost 5 bases to trimming and J lost 7 bases, with 12 bases between them. CDR3 length: 14 residues. DNA for the CDR3: TGTGCCAGCAGTCAAACCCCGAAGAATTCACCCCTCCACTTT. This gives the protein CASSQTPKNSPLHF.

Only a few counts were recorded for this clonotype. The chain recombines TRBV9 with TRBJ1-1, with 7 bases identical to TRBD1. V was pared by 3 bases and J by 1 base, with 12 bases of the junction left unmatched. Per the germline V gene, CDR1 is SGDLS and CDR2 is YYNGEE. The CDR3 has 17 amino acids. CDR3 sequence reads: CASSGDEIGTANTEAFF. In nucleotides, the CDR3 is TGTGCCAGCAGCGGGGATGAGATTGGGACAGCGAACACTGAAGCTTTCTTT.

This rearrangement joins TRBV20-1 to TRBJ2-5; 7 bases are shared with TRBD2. Trimming cost V 6 bases and J 1 base; bases outside gene matches: 8. Germline loops: CDR1 DFQATT, CDR2 SNEGSKA (reference sequence). The CDR3 consists of 14 residues. This CDR3 reads CSAVPGLTQETQYF. The DNA of the CDR3 is TGCAGTGCGGTCCCGGGACTAACCCAAGAGACCCAGTACTTC.

J is TRBJ2-5 and V is TRBV12-5; D is undetermined. V dropped 5 bases and J dropped 5 bases, with 21 bases sitting between them. The CDR3 consists of 16 residues. Germline CDR1 is LGHNT and CDR2 is FRNRAP. The CDR3: CASGPSPQGMKETQYF. CDR3 DNA: TGTGCTAGTGGTCCATCCCCCCAAGGAATGAAGGAGACCCAGTACTTC.

V is TRBV12-3 or TRBV12-4 and J is TRBJ2-1; D tentatively fits TRBD1 or TRBD2 (6 bases each). The CDR3 is 14 residues long. The V and J ends lost 7 bases and 4 bases respectively, with 14 bases between them. CDR3 DNA sequence: TGTGCCAGCACCCCGGGGGCGCAGTACAATGAGCAGTTCTTC. It specifies CASTPGAQYNEQFF.